The 3 T cell receptor beta chains reported below all come from one sample, sequenced in a study of blood T cells in healthy people across ages (dated by TCRdb to between 2015 and 2017). Library construction relied on 5' RACE. The run used an Illumina HiSeq 2500. The second PCR ran for about 6 to 11 cycles and used a J-beta primer mix along with a sample-barcoded 5' primer. Using fastp trimming at Q25 and MiXCR clonotype assembly, TCRdb reanalyzed the public sequencing data and kept in-frame beta chains. Every distinct CDR3 protein forms one entry, paired with its most common genes and DNA. Recorded for this sample are approximately 700,000 distinct CDR3 sequences; 32% of them occurred a single time. Of the sample, 15% is held by the ten largest clones. Material: blood. The source of these receptors is a woman over 75 in good health. Donor details come from another sample of the same person, matched by shared clones.

Only a few counts were recorded for this clonotype. This clone may be a read error of a much larger clone one base away. V gene TRBV11-2 combines with J gene TRBJ2-1; 14 nucleotides match TRBD2. The J call is uncertain, as TRBJ2-7 better fits the DNA end. The length of the CDR3 is 17 residues. The V gene's germline CDR1 is SGHAT and CDR2 FQNNGV. The CDR3 reads CASSFGTSGGSYNEQYF. The CDR3 DNA sequence: TGTGCCAGCAGCTTTGGGACTAGCGGGGGCTCCTACAATGAGCAGTACTTC.

This clonotype was detected many times. The rearrangement uses TRBV5-1 and TRBJ1-6; the D gene is possibly TRBD1 (6 bases). Germline lookup yields CDR1 SGHRS and CDR2 YFSETQ. Trimming shortened V by 1 base and J by 9 bases, and 11 bases separated the two germline ends. The CDR3 has 14 residues. The CDR3 coding sequence is TGCGCCAGCAGCTTGATGGGGGCGAGTTCACCCCTCCACTTT. This translates into CASSLMGASSPLHF.

This clonotype was counted ten times or more. This could be a read error, since a much larger clone is one nucleotide away. The chain couples TRBV12-3 or TRBV12-4 to TRBJ1-4; TRBD1 matches 7 bases. This CDR3 comprises 14 residues. CDR3 residues: CASLGAGGNEKRFF. CDR3 nucleotides: TGTGCCAGCTTAGGGGCAGGGGGTAATGAAAAACGGTTTTTT.